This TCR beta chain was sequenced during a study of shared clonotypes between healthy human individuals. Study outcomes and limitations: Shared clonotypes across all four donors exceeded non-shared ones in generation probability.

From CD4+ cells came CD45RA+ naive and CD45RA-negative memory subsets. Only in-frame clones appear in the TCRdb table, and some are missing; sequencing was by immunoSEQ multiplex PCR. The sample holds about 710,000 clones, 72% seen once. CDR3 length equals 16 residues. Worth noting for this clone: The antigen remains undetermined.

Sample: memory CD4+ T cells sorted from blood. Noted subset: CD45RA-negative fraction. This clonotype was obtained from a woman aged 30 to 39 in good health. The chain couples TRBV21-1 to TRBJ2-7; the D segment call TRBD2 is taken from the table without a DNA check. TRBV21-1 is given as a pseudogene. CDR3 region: CASSKGPSGWGYEQYF. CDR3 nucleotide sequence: TGTGCCAGCAGCAAAGGGCCTAGCGGTTGGGGCTACGAGCAGTACTTC.